The clone carrying this T cell receptor beta chain turned up a few times. The antigen remains unidentified. These data are taken from a study of early T cells in non-severe SARS-CoV-2 infection. Individual cDNA molecules carried attached unique molecular identifiers. TCRdb recomputed calls from the 5' RACE reads with MiXCR, one row per CDR3 protein. The sample contains approximately 32,000 distinct CDR3 sequences, about 3.9% of which appear only once. V lost 3 bases, J lost 5 bases, and 10 bases lay in between. Per germline, CDR1 GTSNPN and CDR2 SVGIG (reference sequence). The CDR3 contains 12 residues. Study results and limitations: Anti-spike CD8 specificities were favored by VDJdb matching, whose results missed private and CD4 specificities.

The J gene is TRBJ1-2, the V gene TRBV30; D uncertain. The sequencing input was whole blood. This TCR came from an adult who was a healthcare worker with PCR-confirmed SARS-CoV-2 infection or an uninfected control (not recorded which). The CDR3 DNA reads as TGTGCCTGGAGGGTGGAGGAATATGGCTACACCTTC. It is translated as CAWRVEEYGYTF.